This TCR beta chain originates from a study of neurological immune-mediated disorders. The V gene's germline CDR1 is MDHEN and CDR2 SYDVKM. The V and J ends lost 6 bases and 0 bases respectively, with 3 bases between them. The CDR3 runs to 12 residues. TCRdb re-called the 5' RACE reads with MiXCR, one entry per CDR3 protein. The sample lists approximately 77,000 distinct CDR3 sequences; around 9.9% were seen once. This clonotype was seen many times. The specimen was PBMCs. This TCR came from a man aged 45 to 65 in good health. J is TRBJ2-1 and V is TRBV28, with D uncertain. CDR3 sequence (DNA): TGTGCCAGCAGGAGCTCCTACAATGAGCAGTTCTTC. It specifies CASRSSYNEQFF. The variable domain in full, with the rest retrieved from reference TRBV28 and TRBJ2-1, is DVKVTQSSRYLVKRTGEKVFLECVQDMDHENMFWYRQDPGLGLRLIYFSYDVKMKEKGDIPEGYSVSREKKERFSLILESASTNQTSMYLCASRSSYNEQFFGPGTRLTVL.